These 13 T cell receptor beta chains were sequenced from one sample in a study of Ad26.COV2.S vaccination and SARS-CoV-2 variants (dated by TCRdb to the early 2020s). The library was built by means of the immunoSEQ multiplex PCR assay. The table comes from immuneACCESS by way of TCRdb, which keeps in-frame sequences with V and J called. Part of the clones is missing from these tables; in studies checked, under half for an unresolved V gene and the rest for unknown reasons. The table for this sample lists around 320,000 clones; 86% of them were counted only once. The ten largest clonotypes hold around 2% of the sample. Explained via the paper, the treatment or condition label denotes: 19 received Ad26.COV2.S at low or high dose, single or two shots; several received placebo; per-sample allocation not given. For vaccine and placebo recipients, repertoires were sequenced using samples collected on day 63 after the first injection.

Sequencing was performed on peripheral blood, taken in a trial of Ad26.COV2.S vaccine versus placebo. These receptors came from a person between 18 and 65 years old who received the Ad26.COV2.S COVID-19 vaccine or a placebo.

This clone was seen a handful of times. Other nucleotide sequences from this sample produce the same CDR3. DNA of the CDR3: TGTGCCAGCTCACCACCTTCAGTGAACACTGAAGCTTTCTTT. Protein product: CASSPPSVNTEAFF. V and J are TRBV18 and TRBJ1-1, with D hard to call. The CDR3 has 14 amino acids. Germline loops: CDR1 KGHSH, CDR2 LQKENI. V lost 0 bases and J lost 0, with 5 bases in between.

The chain couples TRBV4-1 to TRBJ2-2; tentatively, D is TRBD1 (5 bases). The CDR3 length is 14 residues. Trimming shortened V by 0 bases and J by 6 bases, and 8 bases separated the two germline ends. Germline assignment: CDR1 MGHRA and CDR2 YSYEKL. The CDR3 coding sequence is TGCGCCAGCAGCCAAGATGTAGGGGCCGGGGAGCTGTTTTTT. This encodes CASSQDVGAGELFF.

The V call is TRBV7-9, the J call TRBJ2-7; 8 nucleotides match TRBD1. Germline values: CDR1 SEHNR, CDR2 FQNEAQ (reference sequence). With 5 bases clipped from V and 2 bases from J, the junction kept 8 bases outside the gene matches. The CDR3 runs to 15 residues. The CDR3 DNA sequence: TGTGCCAGCAGCCCGGGGACAGGCCCTACCTACGAGCAGTACTTC. It codes for CASSPGTGPTYEQYF.

This chain connects TRBV6-5 to TRBJ1-4, with D unresolved. This CDR3 contains 15 residues. The V and J ends lost 0 bases and 2 bases respectively, with 7 bases between them. Germline CDR1 is MNHEY and CDR2 is SVGAGI. The CDR3 sequence: CASSYSMWTNEKLFF. In DNA, the CDR3 is TGTGCCAGCAGTTACTCGATGTGGACTAATGAAAAACTGTTTTTT.

The J gene is TRBJ2-5, the V gene TRBV7-9; perhaps D is TRBD1 or TRBD2 (5 bases each). Germline CDR1 and CDR2: SEHNR and FQNEAQ (reference sequence). There are 15 residues in the CDR3. V shed 3 bases and J shed 4 bases, with 15 bases lying between them. CDR3 nucleotide sequence: TGTGCCAGCAGCTTGGGGGAGTTTGGGGGAGAGACCCAGTACTTC. Amino acids: CASSLGEFGGETQYF.

This clone showed up just a few times. This sequence joins TRBV28 and TRBJ2-7; D might be TRBD1 (6 bases). This CDR3 has 14 residues. Germline CDR1 MDHEN, CDR2 SYDVKM. V was cut by 6 bases and J by 1 base, with 13 bases left in between. The CDR3 spells CASSPGQTSYEQYF. The CDR3 bases are TGTGCCAGCAGCCCCGGACAGACATCCTACGAGCAGTACTTC.

This chain connects TRBV2 to TRBJ2-6, with D unresolved. V lost 1 base and J lost 3, with 7 bases in between. Germline V gene lookup returns CDR1 SNHLY and CDR2 FYNNEI. This CDR3 region has 15 residues. The CDR3 region is CASSEVGGGANVLTF. The CDR3 DNA follows: TGTGCCAGCAGTGAAGTAGGTGGTGGGGCCAACGTCCTGACTTTC. The whole variable domain, filled in from reference TRBV2 and TRBJ2-6, reads EPEVTQTPSHQVTQMGQEVILRCVPISNHLYFYWYRQILGQKVEFLVSFYNNEISEKSEIFDDQFSVERPDGSNFTLKIRSTKLEDSAMYFCASSEVGGGANVLTFGAGSRLTVL.

CDR3 coding DNA: TGTGCCAGCAGTGCCAGGGGGCCCAGCTCCTACAATGAGCAGTTCTTC. Amino acids: CASSARGPSSYNEQFF. The J gene is TRBJ2-1, the V gene TRBV6-1; TRBD1 aligns across 8 bases. This CDR3 comprises 16 residues. The ends lost 4 bases at V and 0 bases at J; junction bases unmatched: 5. The germline CDR1 and CDR2 sequences are MNHNS and SASEGT.

The V and J genes are TRBV5-1 and TRBJ1-6, with 7 bases identical to TRBD1. Germline values: CDR1 SGHRS, CDR2 YFSETQ. The trim removed 3 bases at V and 8 bases at J, leaving 5 bases unmatched. The CDR3 consists of 14 residues. As DNA, the CDR3 is TGCGCCAGCAGCTCAAACAGGGGTTATTCACCCCTCCACTTT. This translates into CASSSNRGYSPLHF.

The chain uses TRBV7-9 and TRBJ1-1; 7 bases fit TRBD1. Unmatched junction bases numbered 8, after V lost 5 bases and J lost 8 bases. This CDR3 is 13 amino acids long. Germline lookup yields CDR1 SEHNR and CDR2 FQNEAQ (reference sequence). This chain's CDR3 is CASSRLDRPEAFF. The CDR3 nucleotides are TGTGCCAGCAGCCGCCTGGACAGGCCAGAAGCTTTCTTT.

The rearrangement links TRBV6-2 or TRBV6-3 to TRBJ2-5; 13 nucleotides line up with TRBD2. Germline V CDR1 and CDR2: MNHEY, SVGEGT. The CDR3 length is 16 residues. The V segment lost 2 bases and the J segment 8 bases; nucleotides outside the gene matches: 8. CDR3 amino acids: CASSYATSGGPTTQYF. The CDR3 nucleotides are TGTGCCAGCAGTTACGCGACTAGCGGGGGGCCTACTACCCAGTACTTC.

V is TRBV4-3 and J is TRBJ2-7; TRBD2 matches 11 bases. V gave up 1 base and J gave up 6 bases; unmatched junction bases: 2. This CDR3 region has 14 residues. Germline loops: CDR1 LGHNA, CDR2 YSLEER. CDR3 amino acids: CASSQVAGGGEQYF. The CDR3 coding sequence is TGCGCCAGCAGCCAAGTAGCGGGGGGGGGCGAGCAGTACTTC.

DNA of the CDR3: TGTGCCTGGACCCTCCAAGACCCGGGGGGGCCGGGAGAGACCCAGTACTTC. Its translation: CAWTLQDPGGPGETQYF. V is TRBV30 and J is TRBJ2-5; TRBD2 aligns across 8 bases. This CDR3 has 17 amino acids. CDR1 and CDR2 (germline): GTSNPN, SVGIG (reference sequence). J lost 4 bases, V lost 4 bases, and 17 bases had no gene match.